The source of this T cell receptor (beta chain) is a study of CD8+ T cells in alopecia areata. Study-wide background: Dosing with tofacitinib proceeded for 6 to 18 months, followed by 6 months off drug. Study-wide points: Normal scalp had lower clonality than lesional scalp, with alopecia totalis/universalis lesions showing this most strongly. Normal skin's resident alphabeta T cells are sequenced alongside lesional scalp T cells.

CDR3 length: 14 amino acids. The trim removed 5 bases at V and 12 bases at J, leaving 15 bases unmatched. Germline CDR1 and CDR2: MNHEY and SMNVEV (reference sequence). As to this clone: Its antigen is unidentified.

Treatment reported: oral pan-JAK inhibitor, 5-10 mg twice daily. Researchers gathered lesional scalp punch biopsies and peripheral blood from patients with alopecia areata. Sequencing relied on a cDNA template that was reverse transcribed from extracted RNA. Sequencing was performed with immunoSEQ multiplex PCR; in TCRdb, only in-frame clones are kept and a portion is missing. This sample has approximately 140,000 clones; roughly 82% occur once, and the top ten carry 25%. This specimen consisted of CD8+ T cells sorted from blood, obtained at week 4, from a patient treated with tofacitinib. V and J are TRBV27 and TRBJ2-7; the match to TRBD1 covers 8 bases. The receptor was derived from a human donor with alopecia areata. In nucleotides, the CDR3 is TGTGCCAGCAGTCATGCCGGGACAGGCGACGTCAGGTACTTC. Protein sequence: CASSHAGTGDVRYF.